This T cell receptor beta chain was identified during a study of cytomegalovirus exposure and HLA in healthy donors. General study points: There were reportedly fewer N-insertions in an Asian-associated ancestry cluster than the roughly 670-donor mean, in a later analysis. Association of a missense DCLRE1C variant with TCR beta V- and J-gene trimming was reported in a later analysis.

In regard to this clone: Its antigen remains unidentified.

This PCR relied on a set of 60 Vbeta primers and 13 Jbeta primers. Data came from immunoSEQ multiplex PCR; TCRdb stores just in-frame clones and leaves some out. The data contain around 200,000 clones, about 80% of them singletons. V was cut by 4 bases and J by 2 bases, with 12 bases left in between. The CDR3 totals 14 residues. The germline gives CDR1 SGHNT, CDR2 YYREEE (reference sequence). The sample taken for sequencing was PBMCs. The TCR sequence derives from a woman in her fifties or sixties in good health and CMV-seropositive. The chain combines TRBV5-4 with TRBJ2-5; D might be TRBD2 (5 bases). The DNA for the CDR3 is TGTGCCAGCAGCCTCGGGATTCGGCAAGAGACCCAGTACTTC. Amino acids: CASSLGIRQETQYF.